This TCR beta chain was retrieved from a study of neurological immune-mediated disorders. As for the cDNA, it was generated by 5'RACE with 10-nucleotide random UMIs. MiXCR, run by TCRdb on the 5' RACE reads, gives a single entry per CDR3 protein. The table records approximately 28,000 distinct CDR3 sequences, approximately 15% of them present only once. V shed 6 bases, J shed 8 bases, and the junction held 13 bases outside the gene matches. The CDR3 sequence is 15 residues long. Germline V CDR1 and CDR2: MNHEY, SVGAGI. This clonotype appeared many times. Its specificity is not known. The study's findings and limits: The greatest TCR clonal expansion occurred in HTLV-1-associated myelopathy and the least in multiple sclerosis, which fell below healthy controls.

Documented time point: technical triplicate 3. V is TRBV6-5 and J is TRBJ1-2, with 9 bases identical to TRBD1. The sequencing sample was made of CD4+ T cells from blood. This receptor was identified in a female donor with HTLV-1-associated myelopathy (HAM/TSP). The CDR3, as DNA: TGTGCCAGCAGACCCACAGGGACAGGGAGACTCGGCTACACCTTC. It is translated as CASRPTGTGRLGYTF.